This TCR beta chain appears in the sequencing data of a study of blood T cell repertoires in COVID-19. About the study: The origin of the acute and convalescent COVID-19 samples was the United States, Italy and Spain. The cDNA or gDNA used as material had been derived from T cells, B-cell-depleted T cells, or PBMCs.

TCRdb keeps only in-frame clones here, not all; method: immunoSEQ multiplex PCR. The sample has 95,000 to 150,000 clones; roughly four fifths are singletons. This CDR3 region has 12 residues. With 7 bases removed from V and 4 bases from J, the gap between germline ends came to 9 bases. The chain employs TRBV12-3 or TRBV12-4 and TRBJ2-3, with D unclear. Sequenced input: peripheral blood. The sequence was collected from a woman aged 65 to 85 with acute or convalescent COVID-19. The CDR3 reads CASTGFADTQYF. The CDR3 DNA reads as TGTGCCAGCACTGGCTTCGCAGATACGCAGTATTTT.